The clone carrying this T cell receptor beta chain was recorded a few times. Its antigen is unknown. The CDR3 totals 13 residues. Germline V gene sequence: CDR1 SGHTA, CDR2 FQGTGA. V lost 4 bases to trimming and J lost 2 bases, with 7 bases between them. This specimen belongs to a study of CD8 T cells in ankylosing spondylitis. The study, taken as a whole, reports: Disease-associated clones were reportedly significantly overrepresented in matched ankylosing spondylitis synovial fluid. Typical of ankylosing spondylitis blood, it appeared, was a TCR beta motif of several highly homologous variants.

TCRdb passed the 5' RACE reads through MiXCR, listing each CDR3 protein once. Of 200,000 to 300,000 distinct CDR3 sequences in the sample, 20% to 30% were seen once. The sample comprised blood, either unsorted or a sorted T cell fraction (not recorded which). The chain couples TRBV7-3 to TRBJ2-3, with D unresolved. The clonotype originates from a male donor with ankylosing spondylitis or in good health (not recorded which). CDR3 sequence reads: CASSSQVTDTQYF. The CDR3 coding sequence is TGTGCCAGCAGCTCGCAGGTCACAGATACGCAGTATTTT.